The T cell receptor (beta chain) described here comes from a study of shared clonotypes between healthy human individuals. All the donors were Caucasian adults who lived in Nashville, Tennessee. The germline gives CDR1 LNHDA, CDR2 SQIVND (reference sequence). This CDR3 contains 14 residues. V was cut by 7 bases and J by 7 bases, with 14 bases left in between. Every subset's genomic DNA went evenly onto several immunoSEQ plates. Replicate PCRs for unsorted PBMC used about 0.3 ug DNA (about 30,000 T cell genomes). The table came from immunoSEQ multiplex PCR; TCRdb's copy has only in-frame clones and leaves some out. The sample consists of about 92,000 clones, around half of them appearing once.

The receptor's source is a woman in her forties in good health. Some clones in this sample may be carry-over from other donors' samples. Sequenced: PBMCs. The chain carries TRBV19 and TRBJ1-6, with D perhaps matching TRBD1 (6 bases). The DNA for the CDR3 is TGTGCCAGTACCCCGCTGGGGGCGAATTCACCCCTCCACTTT. It is translated as CASTPLGANSPLHF. The full variable domain, rest sourced from reference TRBV19 and TRBJ1-6, is DGGITQSPKYLFRKEGQNVTLSCEQNLNHDAMYWYRQDPGQGLRLIYYSQIVNDFQKGDIAEGYSVSREKKESFPLTVTSAQKNPTAFYLCASTPLGANSPLHFGNGTRLTVT.